The 2 T cell receptor beta chains below all came from one sample that was sequenced in a study of T cells in Graves' hyperthyroidism and ophthalmopathy. What was amplified from RNA transcripts were TCR beta CDR3 regions. During a first-round RT-PCR of the TCR CDR3, the HTBI primer set was used. In TCRdb, the multiplex PCR reads were re-called with MiXCR into one record per CDR3 protein. The sample gives 690,000 or so distinct CDR3 sequences, 18% of which show up once; 15% to 20% is in the top ten. The sequencing input was blood. These receptors were obtained from a woman in her 50s with Graves' hyperthyroidism that later progressed to Graves' ophthalmopathy.

This clonotype was found many times. V is TRBV18 and J is TRBJ1-2, with TRBD1 identical over 7 bases. Germline loops: CDR1 KGHSH, CDR2 LQKENI. This CDR3 spans 13 amino acids. V dropped 2 bases and J dropped 6; count of bases not matched to a gene: 3. DNA for the CDR3: TGTGCCAGCTCACCAAGGGGGCAAGATGGCTACACCTTC. It translates to CASSPRGQDGYTF. The variable domain in full, with the rest retrieved from reference TRBV18 and TRBJ1-2, is NAGVMQNPRHLVRRRGQEARLRCSPMKGHSHVYWYRQLPEEGLKFMVYLQKENIIDESGMPKERFSAEFPKEGPSILRIQQVVRGDSAAYFCASSPRGQDGYTFGSGTRLTVV.

This clonotype was seen at least ten times. This chain joins TRBV6-2 or TRBV6-3 and TRBJ2-1; D remains ambiguous. CDR3 size: 14 residues. V lost 6 bases to trimming and J lost 5 bases, with 14 bases between them. Germline-derived CDR1 and CDR2 are MNHEY and SVGEGT. DNA for the CDR3: TGTGCCAGCAGCGTCCGGGTAAGAAACAATGAGCAGTTCTTC. Residues: CASSVRVRNNEQFF.